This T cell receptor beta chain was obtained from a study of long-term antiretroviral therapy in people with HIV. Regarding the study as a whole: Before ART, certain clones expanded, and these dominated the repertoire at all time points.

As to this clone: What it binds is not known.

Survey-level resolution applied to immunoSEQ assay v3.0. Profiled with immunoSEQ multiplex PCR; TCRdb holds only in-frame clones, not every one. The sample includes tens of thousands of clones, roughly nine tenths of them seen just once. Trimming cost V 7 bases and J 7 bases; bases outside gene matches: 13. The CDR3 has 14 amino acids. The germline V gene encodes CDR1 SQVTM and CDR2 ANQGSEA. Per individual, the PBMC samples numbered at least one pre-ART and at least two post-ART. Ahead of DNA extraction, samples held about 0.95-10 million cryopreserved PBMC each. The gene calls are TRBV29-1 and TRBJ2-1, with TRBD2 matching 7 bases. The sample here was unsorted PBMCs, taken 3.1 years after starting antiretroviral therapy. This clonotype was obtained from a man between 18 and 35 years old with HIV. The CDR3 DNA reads TGCAGCGCCCCTTGGCGGGAGTCGACGAATGAGCAGTTCTTC. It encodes CSAPWRESTNEQFF.